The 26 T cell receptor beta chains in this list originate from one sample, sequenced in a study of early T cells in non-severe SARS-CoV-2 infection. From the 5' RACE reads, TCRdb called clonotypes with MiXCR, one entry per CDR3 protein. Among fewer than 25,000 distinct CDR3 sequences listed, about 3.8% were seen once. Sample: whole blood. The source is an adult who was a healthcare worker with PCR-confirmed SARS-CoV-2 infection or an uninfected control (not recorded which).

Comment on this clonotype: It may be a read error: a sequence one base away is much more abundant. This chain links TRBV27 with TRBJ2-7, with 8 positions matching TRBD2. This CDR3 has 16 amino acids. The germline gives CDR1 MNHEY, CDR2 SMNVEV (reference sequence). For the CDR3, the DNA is TGTACCAGCAGTTTTACGGGAGGGAACTACCCTAACGAGCAGTACTTC. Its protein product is CTSSFTGGNYPNEQYF.

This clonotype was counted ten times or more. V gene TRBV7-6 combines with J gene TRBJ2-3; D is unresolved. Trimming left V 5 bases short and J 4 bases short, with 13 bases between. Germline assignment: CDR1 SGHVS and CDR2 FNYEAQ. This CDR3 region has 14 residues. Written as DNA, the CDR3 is TGTGCCAGCAGCCTCGGGCTCTTAGCAGATACGCAGTATTTT. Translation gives CASSLGLLADTQYF.

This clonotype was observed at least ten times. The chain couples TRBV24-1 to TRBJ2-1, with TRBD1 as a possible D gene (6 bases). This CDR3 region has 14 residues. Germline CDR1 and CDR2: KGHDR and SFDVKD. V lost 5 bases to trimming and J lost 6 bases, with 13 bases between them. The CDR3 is CATSGSLRGNEQFF. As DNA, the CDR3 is TGTGCCACCAGTGGATCCCTCAGGGGCAATGAGCAGTTCTTC.

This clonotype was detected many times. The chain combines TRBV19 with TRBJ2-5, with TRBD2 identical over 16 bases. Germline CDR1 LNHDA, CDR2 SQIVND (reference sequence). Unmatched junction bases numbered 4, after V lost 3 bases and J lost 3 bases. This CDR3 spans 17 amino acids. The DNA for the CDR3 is TGTGCCAGTAGTATCGGGACTAGCGGGAGGGGAGAAGAGACCCAGTACTTC. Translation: CASSIGTSGRGEETQYF.

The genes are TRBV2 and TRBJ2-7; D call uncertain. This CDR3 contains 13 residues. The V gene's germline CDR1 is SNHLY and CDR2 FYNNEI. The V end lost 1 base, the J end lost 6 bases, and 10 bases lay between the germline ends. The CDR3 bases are TGTGCCAGCAGTGAAGGGGCGGCAATCGAGCAGTACTTC. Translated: CASSEGAAIEQYF.

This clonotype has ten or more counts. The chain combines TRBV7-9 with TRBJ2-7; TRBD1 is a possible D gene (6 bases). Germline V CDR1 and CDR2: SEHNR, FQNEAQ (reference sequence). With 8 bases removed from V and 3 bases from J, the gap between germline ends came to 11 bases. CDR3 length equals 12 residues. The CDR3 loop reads CASGQTGYEQYF. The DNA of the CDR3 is TGTGCCAGCGGACAGACAGGCTACGAGCAGTACTTC. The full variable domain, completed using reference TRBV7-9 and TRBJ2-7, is DTGVSQNPRHKITKRGQNVTFRCDPISEHNRLYWYRQTLGQGPEFLTYFQNEAQLEKSRLLSDRFSAERPKGSFSTLEIQRTEQGDSAMYLCASGQTGYEQYFGPGTRLTVT.

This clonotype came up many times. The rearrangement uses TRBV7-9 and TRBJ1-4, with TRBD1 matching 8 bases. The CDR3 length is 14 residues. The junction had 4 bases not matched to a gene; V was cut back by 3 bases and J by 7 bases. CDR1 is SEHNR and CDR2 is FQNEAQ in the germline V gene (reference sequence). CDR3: CASSFGTGFEKLFF. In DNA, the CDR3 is TGTGCCAGCAGCTTCGGGACAGGTTTTGAAAAACTGTTTTTT.

CDR3 sequence reads: CASSPRFRGIYQPQHF. The CDR3 bases are TGTGCCAGCAGCCCCCGGTTCAGGGGGATCTATCAGCCCCAGCATTTT. This chain links TRBV6-5 with TRBJ1-5; 7 bases align to TRBD1. The V gene's germline CDR1 is MNHEY and CDR2 SVGAGI. Unmatched junction bases numbered 13, after V lost 6 bases and J lost 5 bases. The CDR3 totals 16 residues.

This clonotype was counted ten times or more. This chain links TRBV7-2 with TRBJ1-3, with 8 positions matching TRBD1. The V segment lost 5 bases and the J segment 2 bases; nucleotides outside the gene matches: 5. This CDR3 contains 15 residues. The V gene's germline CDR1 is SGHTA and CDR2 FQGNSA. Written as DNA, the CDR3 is TGTGCCAGCAGCGGTGGACAGGGAACTGGAAACACCATATATTTT. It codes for CASSGGQGTGNTIYF.

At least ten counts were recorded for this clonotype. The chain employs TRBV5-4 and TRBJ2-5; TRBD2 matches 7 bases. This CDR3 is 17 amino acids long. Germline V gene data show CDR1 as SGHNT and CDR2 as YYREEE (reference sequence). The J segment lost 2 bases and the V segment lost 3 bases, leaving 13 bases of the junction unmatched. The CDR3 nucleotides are TGTGCCAGCAGCTCCGAAGGGGCGGGAGCGAGGCAAGAGACCCAGTACTTC. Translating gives CASSSEGAGARQETQYF.

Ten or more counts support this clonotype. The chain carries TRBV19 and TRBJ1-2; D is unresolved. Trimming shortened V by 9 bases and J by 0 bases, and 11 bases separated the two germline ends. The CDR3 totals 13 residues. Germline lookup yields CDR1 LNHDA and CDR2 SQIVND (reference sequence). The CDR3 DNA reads TGTGCCAGCGCATCAACCACTAACTATGGCTACACCTTC. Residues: CASASTTNYGYTF.

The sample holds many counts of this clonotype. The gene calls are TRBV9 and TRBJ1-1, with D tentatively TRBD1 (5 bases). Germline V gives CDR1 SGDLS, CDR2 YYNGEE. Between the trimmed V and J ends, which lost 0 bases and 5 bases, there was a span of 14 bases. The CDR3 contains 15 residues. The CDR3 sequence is CASSVGRGVTTEAFF. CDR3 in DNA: TGTGCCAGCAGCGTAGGTAGAGGGGTTACAACTGAAGCTTTCTTT.

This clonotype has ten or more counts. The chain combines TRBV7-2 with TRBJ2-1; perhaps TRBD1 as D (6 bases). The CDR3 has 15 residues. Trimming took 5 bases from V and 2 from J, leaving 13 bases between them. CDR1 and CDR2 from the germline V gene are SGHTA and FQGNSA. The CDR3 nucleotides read TGTGCCAGCAGCCAACAGGGTGGCCCCTACAATGAGCAGTTCTTC. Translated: CASSQQGGPYNEQFF. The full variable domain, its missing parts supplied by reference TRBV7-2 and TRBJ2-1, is GAGVSQSPSNKVTEKGKDVELRCDPISGHTALYWYRQSLGQGLEFLIYFQGNSAPDKSGLPSDRFSAERTGGSVSTLTIQRTQQEDSAVYLCASSQQGGPYNEQFFGPGTRLTVL.

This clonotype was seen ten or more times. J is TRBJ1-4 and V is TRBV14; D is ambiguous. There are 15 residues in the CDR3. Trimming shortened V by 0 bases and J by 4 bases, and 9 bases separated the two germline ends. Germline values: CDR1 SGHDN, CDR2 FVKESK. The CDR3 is CASSQEKQRNEKLFF. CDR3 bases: TGTGCCAGCAGCCAAGAGAAACAGCGTAATGAAAAACTGTTTTTT.

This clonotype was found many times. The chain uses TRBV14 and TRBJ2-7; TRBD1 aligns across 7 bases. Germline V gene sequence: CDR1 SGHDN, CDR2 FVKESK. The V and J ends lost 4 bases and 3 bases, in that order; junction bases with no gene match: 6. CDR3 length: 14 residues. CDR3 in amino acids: CASSPGTVNYEQYF. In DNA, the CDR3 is TGTGCCAGCAGCCCGGGGACAGTAAACTACGAGCAGTACTTC.

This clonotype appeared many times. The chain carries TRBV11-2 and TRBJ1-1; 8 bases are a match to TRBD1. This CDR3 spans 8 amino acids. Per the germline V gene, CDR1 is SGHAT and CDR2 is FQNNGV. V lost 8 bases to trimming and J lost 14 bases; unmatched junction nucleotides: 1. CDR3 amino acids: CASGQGFF. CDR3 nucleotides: TGTGCCAGCGGACAGGGCTTCTTT. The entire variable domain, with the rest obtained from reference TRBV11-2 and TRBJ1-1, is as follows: EAGVAQSPRYKIIEKRQSVAFWCNPISGHATLYWYQQILGQGPKLLIQFQNNGVVDDSQLPKDRFSAERLKGVDSTLKIQPAKLEDSAVYLCASGQGFFGQGTRLTVV.

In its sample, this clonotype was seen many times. The CDR3 DNA sequence: TGCGCCAGCAGCGAAGGGACTAGCGGGACCGATACGCAGTATTTT. It codes for CASSEGTSGTDTQYF. The chain recombines TRBV4-3 with TRBJ2-3; 13 bases line up with TRBD2. This CDR3 has 15 amino acids. V was pared by 5 bases and J by 6 bases, with 5 bases of the junction left unmatched. The germline CDR1 and CDR2 sequences are LGHNA and YSLEER.

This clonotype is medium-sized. The CDR3 loop is CSVYDRGTEAFF. The CDR3 DNA reads TGCAGCGTTTACGACAGGGGCACTGAAGCTTTCTTT. This chain joins TRBV29-1 and TRBJ1-1, with TRBD1 matching over 8 bases. The germline gives CDR1 SQVTM, CDR2 ANQGSEA. The ends lost 5 bases at V and 4 bases at J; junction bases unmatched: 3. The CDR3 is made up of 12 amino acids.

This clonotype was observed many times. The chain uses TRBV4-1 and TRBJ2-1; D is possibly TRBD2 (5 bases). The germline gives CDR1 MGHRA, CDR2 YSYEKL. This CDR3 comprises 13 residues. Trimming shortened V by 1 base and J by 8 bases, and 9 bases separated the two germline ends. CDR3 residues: CASSQGEKYEQFF. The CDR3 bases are TGCGCCAGCAGCCAAGGGGAGAAATATGAGCAGTTCTTC.

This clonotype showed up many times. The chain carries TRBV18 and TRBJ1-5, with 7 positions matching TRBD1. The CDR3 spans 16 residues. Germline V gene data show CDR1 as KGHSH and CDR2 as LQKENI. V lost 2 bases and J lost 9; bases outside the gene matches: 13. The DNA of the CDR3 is TGTGCCAGCTCACCATCCCAGGGGGGGCCCGTTCGGCCCCAGCATTTT. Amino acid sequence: CASSPSQGGPVRPQHF.

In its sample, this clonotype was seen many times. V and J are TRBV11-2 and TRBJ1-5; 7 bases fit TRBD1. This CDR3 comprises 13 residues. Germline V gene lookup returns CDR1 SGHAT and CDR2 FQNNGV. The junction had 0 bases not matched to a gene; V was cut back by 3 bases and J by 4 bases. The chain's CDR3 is CASSLDRNQPQHF. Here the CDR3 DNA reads TGTGCCAGCAGCTTGGACAGGAATCAGCCCCAGCATTTT.

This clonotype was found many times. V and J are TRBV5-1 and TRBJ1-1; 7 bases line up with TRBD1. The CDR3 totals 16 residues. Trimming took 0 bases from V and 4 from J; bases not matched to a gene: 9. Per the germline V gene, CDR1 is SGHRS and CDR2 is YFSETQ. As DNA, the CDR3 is TGCGCCAGCAGCTTGGGCCCGACAGGGTCGCGCACTGAAGCTTTCTTT. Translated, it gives CASSLGPTGSRTEAFF.

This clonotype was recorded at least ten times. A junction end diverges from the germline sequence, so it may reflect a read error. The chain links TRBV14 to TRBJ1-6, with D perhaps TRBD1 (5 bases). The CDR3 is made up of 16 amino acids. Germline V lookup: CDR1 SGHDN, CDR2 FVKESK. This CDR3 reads CASSQDRAGGDSSLHF. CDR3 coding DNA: TGTGCCAGCAGCCAAGATCGGGCCGGAGGGGATTCATCCCTCCACTTT.

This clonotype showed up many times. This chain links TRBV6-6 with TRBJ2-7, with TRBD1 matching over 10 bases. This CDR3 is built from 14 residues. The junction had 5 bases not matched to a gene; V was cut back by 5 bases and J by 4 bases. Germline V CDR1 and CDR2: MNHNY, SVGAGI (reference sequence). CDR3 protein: CASSQTGGSYEQYF. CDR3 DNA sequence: TGTGCCAGCAGTCAGACAGGGGGCTCTTACGAGCAGTACTTC.

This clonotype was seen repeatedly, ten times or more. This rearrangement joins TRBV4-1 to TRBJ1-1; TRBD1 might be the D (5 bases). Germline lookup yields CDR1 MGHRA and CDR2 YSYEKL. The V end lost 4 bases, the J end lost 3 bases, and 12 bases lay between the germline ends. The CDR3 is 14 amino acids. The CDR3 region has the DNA TGCGCCAGCAGCCGTTTGGGACGGGACACTGAAGCTTTCTTT. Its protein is CASSRLGRDTEAFF.

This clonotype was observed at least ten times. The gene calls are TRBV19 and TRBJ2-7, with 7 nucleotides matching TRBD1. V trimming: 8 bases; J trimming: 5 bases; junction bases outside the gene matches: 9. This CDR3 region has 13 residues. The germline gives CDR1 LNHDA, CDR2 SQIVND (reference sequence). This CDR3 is CASSDRSKDEQYF. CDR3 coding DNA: TGTGCCAGTTCGGACAGGAGCAAGGACGAGCAGTACTTC.